The subject of this entry is one T cell receptor (beta chain). No antigen is known for it. These data are taken from a study of OX40 agonist ivuxolimab in advanced cancers. Systemic immunosuppression or autoimmune disease history was grounds to exclude patients. The CDR3 is 13 residues long. Germline CDR1 and CDR2: MNHEY and SVGAGI. V was clipped by 6 bases and J by 6 bases; unmatched bases: 6. General study findings and limits: CD8+ T cells (on average) carried more expanded clones than CD4+ T cells.

The method was immunoSEQ multiplex PCR; TCRdb's version includes in-frame clones alone and lacks a portion of them. The sample has some 64,000 clones, 70% to 90% seen once. The sequence derives from an adult with an advanced solid tumor such as melanoma, head and neck, liver or kidney cancer. The V call is TRBV6-5, the J call TRBJ1-2; 8 bases are a match to TRBD1. The material sequenced was CD4+ or CD8+ T cells sorted from blood, taken in a trial of the OX40 agonist ivuxolimab. The CDR3 nucleotides read TGTGCCAGCAGCGGGGACAGGACCGATGGCTACACCTTC. Its protein product is CASSGDRTDGYTF.